The 10 T cell receptor beta chains below come from one sample, sequenced in a study of glioma-infiltrating T cells after dendritic cell vaccination. Time point denoted: after dendritic cell vaccination, including at tumor progression/relapse. The repertoire was sequenced with immunoSEQ multiplex PCR; TCRdb's copy has only in-frame clones and lacks some. Counted here are tens of thousands of clones, around 87% occurring once; the ten biggest clones make up 2% to 2.5%. The sequences come from blood, collected after dendritic cell vaccination. Receptor source: a human donor with glioblastoma.

This chain connects TRBV9 to TRBJ2-3; the D gene is possibly TRBD2 (7 bases). The CDR3 sequence is 16 residues long. The V gene's germline CDR1 is SGDLS and CDR2 YYNGEE. With 0 bases removed from V and 5 bases from J, the gap between germline ends came to 16 bases. CDR3 bases: TGTGCCAGCAGCGTAGTGGAGGGGGGGCCCGAAGATACGCAGTATTTT. This codes for CASSVVEGGPEDTQYF.

The chain has TRBV4-2 and TRBJ2-7, with 10 bases matching TRBD1. CDR1 and CDR2 from the germline V gene are LGHNA and YNFKEQ. CDR3 size: 13 residues. J lost 4 bases, V lost 8 bases, and 5 bases had no gene match. DNA of the CDR3: TGTGCCAGCGGCCCGGGACAGGGGTACGAGCAGTACTTC. It is translated as CASGPGQGYEQYF.

The V and J genes are TRBV9 and TRBJ1-1; D gene uncertain. Germline CDR1 and CDR2: SGDLS and YYNGEE. The CDR3 has 14 amino acids. Trimming pared 0 bases from V and 2 bases from J, leaving 8 bases between. The DNA of the CDR3 is TGTGCCAGCAGCGTAGAGGACTACAACACTGAAGCTTTCTTT. Translated: CASSVEDYNTEAFF.

The rearrangement uses TRBV18 and TRBJ2-5; D unclear. Germline V CDR1 and CDR2: KGHSH, LQKENI. This CDR3 has 13 residues. V was pared by 3 bases and J by 2 bases, with 7 bases between. CDR3 coding DNA: TGTGCCAGCTCACCTCCATCACAAGAGACCCAGTACTTC. Protein: CASSPPSQETQYF.

The V call is TRBV19, the J call TRBJ2-6; TRBD1 might be the D (5 bases). The V gene's germline CDR1 is LNHDA and CDR2 SQIVND (reference sequence). This CDR3 has 16 residues. V dropped 0 bases and J dropped 1 base, with 7 bases sitting between them. The CDR3 DNA sequence: TGTGCCAGTAGTATAGATAGGGGATCTGGGGCCAACGTCCTGACTTTC. Its protein product is CASSIDRGSGANVLTF.

This clone was picked up one time. V is TRBV5-1 and J is TRBJ1-1, with a weak D call TRBD1 (5 bases). V lost 0 bases, J lost 4 bases, and 10 bases lay in between. The CDR3 consists of 14 residues. Germline CDR1 is SGHRS and CDR2 is YFSETQ. This chain's CDR3 is CASSLEGSGTEAFF. The CDR3 nucleotides are TGCGCCAGCAGCTTGGAGGGGTCGGGCACTGAAGCTTTCTTT. Full variable domain (rest looked up from reference TRBV5-1 and TRBJ1-1): KAGVTQTPRYLIKTRGQQVTLSCSPISGHRSVSWYQQTPGQGLQFLFEYFSETQRNKGNFPGRFSGRQFSNSRSEMNVSTLELGDSALYLCASSLEGSGTEAFFGQGTRLTVV.

The gene calls are TRBV4-3 and TRBJ1-1, with no clear D. The V end was cut by 1 base, the J end by 1 base, with 10 bases between. Germline CDR1 reads LGHNA; CDR2 reads YSLEER. The CDR3 is 15 amino acids. The CDR3 region is CASSQAPRGNTEAFF. The DNA of the CDR3 is TGCGCCAGCAGCCAAGCCCCACGGGGGAACACTGAAGCTTTCTTT.

This chain connects TRBV5-1 to TRBJ2-2; TRBD2 is a possible D gene (5 bases). The germline gives CDR1 SGHRS, CDR2 YFSETQ. V was cut by 0 bases and J by 4 bases, with 16 bases left in between. The CDR3 has 17 amino acids. DNA of the CDR3: TGCGCCAGCAGCTTGGTAGAGGGCTTCGAGGTCACCGGGGAGCTGTTTTTT. Its translation is CASSLVEGFEVTGELFF.

J is TRBJ2-2 and V is TRBV4-1; TRBD1 might be the D (6 bases). The CDR3 has 16 amino acids. V dropped 0 bases and J dropped 3 bases, with 11 bases sitting between them. Germline lookup yields CDR1 MGHRA and CDR2 YSYEKL. CDR3 region: CASSQDPGQYTGELFF. CDR3 DNA: TGCGCCAGCAGCCAAGATCCGGGACAATACACCGGGGAGCTGTTTTTT.

The rearrangement joins TRBV7-3 to TRBJ2-2; tentatively, D is TRBD2 (6 bases). V lost 4 bases, J lost 0 bases, and 15 bases lay in between. The CDR3 sequence is 17 residues long. The germline CDR1 and CDR2 sequences are SGHTA and FQGTGA. The CDR3 bases are TGTGCCAGCAGCTCTCCGGGACTGACAGCGAACACCGGGGAGCTGTTTTTT. It translates to CASSSPGLTANTGELFF.